A single sample is the source of the 13 T cell receptor beta chains below, sequenced in a study of blood T cells in healthy people across ages (dated by TCRdb to between 2014 and 2017). Library generation was performed with 5' RACE. Sequenced on an Illumina HiSeq 2500. A second roughly 6 to 12 cycle PCR used a sample-barcoded 5' primer and a J-beta primer mix. The public reads were reprocessed in TCRdb via fastp at Q25 and MiXCR, keeping in-frame beta chains. Rows matching on CDR3 protein sequence are summarized as one entry with the most common DNA and genes. The sample contains about 800,000 distinct CDR3 sequences, approximately 25% of them found a single time. The ten largest clonotypes hold under 4% of the sample. These same data were also listed under a study on T cells of mothers and their children.

The sequencing sample was made of blood. Receptors were obtained from a boy aged 5-17 years in good health.

This clonotype came up many times. The V gene is TRBV6-6, the J gene TRBJ2-7; 7 nucleotides agree with TRBD1. The length of the CDR3 is 15 residues. The germline V gene encodes CDR1 MNHNY and CDR2 SVGAGI (reference sequence). The junction had 13 bases not matched to a gene; V was cut back by 2 bases and J by 9 bases. CDR3 bases: TGTGCCAGCAGTTACACCGGGACAGACTCTACGGGGCAGTACTTC. This gives the protein CASSYTGTDSTGQYF.

The sample holds a few counts of this clonotype. The rearrangement joins TRBV2 to TRBJ2-5; D call uncertain. The V and J ends lost 2 bases and 2 bases respectively, with 6 bases between them. CDR1 is SNHLY, CDR2 FYNNEI, per germline. The CDR3 is made up of 13 amino acids. CDR3 in amino acids: CASSEHLQETQYF. The CDR3 nucleotides read TGTGCCAGCAGTGAACATTTACAAGAGACCCAGTACTTC. Together with reference TRBV2 and TRBJ2-5, the CDR3 gives the full variable domain: EPEVTQTPSHQVTQMGQEVILRCVPISNHLYFYWYRQILGQKVEFLVSFYNNEISEKSEIFDDQFSVERPDGSNFTLKIRSTKLEDSAMYFCASSEHLQETQYFGPGTRLLVL.

The chain uses TRBV11-2 and TRBJ2-1; 7 bases agree with TRBD1. J gave up 8 bases and V 2 bases, and 15 bases lay outside the gene matches. Germline V CDR1 and CDR2: SGHAT, FQNNGV. This CDR3 contains 17 residues. The CDR3 is CASSLPRQGVRIHEQFF. CDR3 DNA sequence: TGTGCCAGCAGCTTACCACGGCAGGGGGTAAGGATCCATGAGCAGTTCTTC.

With respect to this clonotype: Given a much more abundant clone one base away, this may be a read error. The gene calls are TRBV27 and TRBJ1-1; D is undetermined. From germline, CDR1 is MNHEY and CDR2 SMNVEV (reference sequence). The germline V and J ends were trimmed by 2 bases and 1 base, with 5 bases remaining between them. The CDR3 totals 13 residues. The CDR3 loop reads CASSLHGNTEAFF. CDR3 sequence (DNA): TGTGCCAGCAGTTTACACGGGAACACTGAAGCTTTCTTT.

This clonotype was seen only a few times. Here the CDR3 omits its conserved ending phenylalanine or tryptophan, so a read error is the likely source. The chain links TRBV7-9 to TRBJ2-1; D not certain. The CDR3 is 13 amino acids. Germline loops: CDR1 SEHNR, CDR2 FQNEAQ (reference sequence). Here the CDR3 DNA reads TGTGCCGGCAGCTCATCTTTGGACAATGAGCAGTTCCTC. Protein sequence: CAGSSSLDNEQFL.

The V call is TRBV2, the J call TRBJ2-1; the match to TRBD2 covers 7 bases. The CDR3 runs to 16 residues. V lost 4 bases to trimming and J lost 0 bases; unmatched junction nucleotides: 6. The germline V gene has CDR1 SNHLY and CDR2 FYNNEI. CDR3 loop: CASSGSSGASYNEQFF. CDR3 DNA sequence: TGTGCCAGCAGTGGGTCCAGCGGGGCCTCCTACAATGAGCAGTTCTTC.

This clonotype has a handful of counts. V usage is TRBV29-1 and J usage is TRBJ2-1; 11 bases fit TRBD1. The V gene's germline CDR1 is SQVTM and CDR2 ANQGSEA. Trimming cost V 7 bases and J 9 bases; bases outside gene matches: 8. The CDR3 has 13 amino acids. The CDR3 sequence: CSGQGQGVAEQFF. DNA for the CDR3: TGCAGCGGGCAGGGACAGGGGGTTGCTGAGCAGTTCTTC.

The sample holds a few counts of this clonotype. V usage is TRBV28 and J usage is TRBJ2-7; either TRBD1 or TRBD2 may supply D (5 bases each). The CDR3 is 15 residues long. V shed 5 bases and J shed 2 bases, with 16 bases lying between them. Germline lookup yields CDR1 MDHEN and CDR2 SYDVKM. The CDR3 loop reads CASSQPGQGPYEQYF. CDR3 bases: TGTGCCAGCAGTCAACCGGGGCAGGGTCCCTACGAGCAGTACTTC.

V gene TRBV29-1 combines with J gene TRBJ2-7, with D perhaps given as TRBD1 or TRBD2 (5 bases each). The V gene's germline CDR1 is SQVTM and CDR2 ANQGSEA. Deletions cut 4 bases from V and 4 bases from J, with 14 bases between. The CDR3 has 13 residues. The CDR3 region has the DNA TGCAGCGTTGCGCGGACACTAGGTTACGAGCAGTACTTC. Translating it yields CSVARTLGYEQYF.

The chain combines TRBV18 with TRBJ2-1; TRBD2 aligns across 8 bases. The trim removed 2 bases at V and 7 bases at J, leaving 7 bases unmatched. The CDR3 sequence is 15 residues long. Germline CDR1 KGHSH, CDR2 LQKENI. This CDR3 is CASSPGTRGVNEQFF. CDR3 sequence (DNA): TGTGCCAGCTCACCAGGGACTAGGGGCGTGAATGAGCAGTTCTTC.

V is TRBV6-5 and J is TRBJ2-5; D remains unclear. In germline, CDR1 is MNHEY, CDR2 SVGAGI. V was pared by 2 bases and J by 1 base, with 11 bases between. CDR3 size: 15 residues. CDR3 nucleotides: TGTGCCAGCAGTTACAGGTGGCGGACCCAAGAGACCCAGTACTTC. Translated: CASSYRWRTQETQYF.

This clonotype was counted only a few times. This chain connects TRBV7-2 to TRBJ2-3; D might be TRBD2 (7 bases). V lost 5 bases and J lost 6, with 21 bases in between. Per germline, CDR1 SGHTA and CDR2 FQGNSA. The CDR3 is 16 residues long. The CDR3 coding sequence is TGTGCCAGCAGCCTACCCCCGCGGGCGGGGGCTGATACGCAGTATTTT. Translation gives CASSLPPRAGADTQYF.

This clonotype showed up just a few times. The chain links TRBV7-9 to TRBJ2-5; tentatively, D is TRBD2 (6 bases). This CDR3 is 15 amino acids long. CDR1 and CDR2 from the germline V gene are SEHNR and FQNEAQ (reference sequence). V lost 4 bases and J 5 bases, leaving 17 bases between the germline ends. CDR3 sequence reads: CASSSVSAGRETQYF. DNA of the CDR3: TGTGCCAGCAGCTCGGTGTCGGCGGGAAGGGAGACCCAGTACTTC.